Listed below are T cell receptor beta chains from one sample, sequenced in a study of beta chain features in type 1 diabetes. Measured with immunoSEQ multiplex PCR; TCRdb has only the in-frame clones, and not every one. The data show almost 250,000 clones, with around 14% seen just once and 0.025% to 0.03% held by the top ten. The sample taken for sequencing was naive CD4+ T cells from blood. These receptors were taken from a woman in her 40s in good health. The CDR3 runs from the conserved cysteine through the conserved F or W. A D gene is named only where the DNA matches it firmly. Expanded clones are given a class, and other clones once, few, many or no size at all.

V	D	length	size	J	CDR3	DNA
TRBV19	NA	14	NA	TRBJ1-2	CASKSPGSNYGYTF	TGTGCCAGCAAGAGCCCCGGGAGTAACTATGGCTACACCTTC
TRBV15	TRBD2	18	NA	TRBJ2-1	CATSRVLAGGRAYNEQFF	TGTGCCACCAGCAGAGTACTAGCGGGGGGCCGGGCCTACAATGAGCAGTTCTTC
TRBV10-3	NA	13	NA	TRBJ1-2	CAIKDDRKYGYTF	TGTGCCATCAAGGACGACAGGAAATACGGCTACACCTTC
TRBV5-1	TRBD1	14	NA	TRBJ2-1	CASSPTGVGNEQFF	TGCGCCAGCAGTCCCACAGGGGTCGGGAATGAGCAGTTCTTC
TRBV2	NA	11	NA	TRBJ2-7	CASIQEGEQYF	TGTGCCAGCATCCAGGAGGGCGAGCAGTACTTC
TRBV7-9	TRBD1	14	NA	TRBJ2-5	CASSYRGSQETQYF	TGTGCCAGCAGCTACAGGGGTAGCCAAGAGACCCAGTACTTC
TRBV2	TRBD2	19	few	TRBJ2-1	CASSYAQRGGPTGYNEQFF	TGTGCCAGCAGTTACGCTCAGCGGGGTGGCCCTACGGGTTACAATGAGCAGTTCTTC
TRBV6-6	NA	14	NA	TRBJ1-1	CASSFRQENTEAFF	TGTGCCAGCAGTTTTCGGCAGGAGAACACTGAAGCTTTCTTT
TRBV18	NA	16	many	TRBJ2-4	CASSPPIRIAKNIQYF	TGTGCCAGCTCACCACCTATCAGGATAGCCAAAAACATTCAGTACTTC
TRBV18	NA	14	NA	TRBJ2-7	CASSPPSDSYEQYF	TGTGCCAGCTCACCACCGTCAGACAGCTACGAGCAGTACTTC
TRBV2	NA	10	few	TRBJ2-2	CASRDGELFF	TGTGCCAGCCGAGACGGGGAGCTGTTTTTT
TRBV6-4	NA	15	NA	TRBJ2-3	CASSDAPRQAATQYF	TGTGCCAGCAGTGACGCCCCCAGACAGGCAGCTACGCAGTATTTT
TRBV19	TRBD2	17	few	TRBJ2-7	CASSISGTSGAIYEQYF	TGTGCCAGTAGTATTTCGGGGACTAGCGGGGCTATCTACGAGCAGTACTTC
TRBV5-1	NA	14	NA	TRBJ1-1	CASSIRQANTEAFF	TGCGCCAGCAGCATTCGACAGGCGAACACTGAAGCTTTCTTT
TRBV7-2	NA	14	few	TRBJ1-2	CASITGIANYGYTF	TGTGCCAGCATCACAGGGATAGCTAACTATGGCTACACCTTC
TRBV7-2	TRBD1	16	few	TRBJ1-2	CASSLTGTGGFYGYTF	TGTGCCAGCAGCTTGACCGGGACAGGGGGCTTCTATGGCTACACCTTC
TRBV12-5	TRBD2	14	few	TRBJ2-5	CASGSPGTSETQYF	TGTGCTAGTGGTTCTCCCGGGACTAGTGAGACCCAGTACTTC
TRBV5-4	NA	12	many	TRBJ2-1	CASSIGPNEQFF	TGTGCCAGCAGCATTGGCCCCAATGAGCAGTTCTTC
TRBV7-8	TRBD2	15	NA	TRBJ2-2	CASSLGLGNTGELFF	TGTGCCAGCAGTTTGGGACTAGGGAACACCGGGGAGCTGTTTTTT
TRBV9	NA	12	few	TRBJ1-2	CASSGGDYGYTF	TGTGCCAGCAGCGGGGGCGACTATGGCTACACCTTC
TRBV5-1	NA	15	NA	TRBJ2-5	CASRRGAAAQETQYF	TGCGCCAGCAGGCGCGGGGCGGCTGCCCAAGAGACCCAGTACTTC